Below are 5 T cell receptor beta chains sequenced from a single sample in a study of shared clonotypes between healthy human individuals. Here immunoSEQ multiplex PCR was the method, and the copy in TCRdb shows in-frame clones only, minus some. The data show 2 million to 2.5 million clones, 80% to 95% seen once. Sequenced material: naive CD4+ T cells from PBMCs. Subset of the sample: CD45RA+ positively selected. Receptors originate from a man younger than 35 in good health. Some clones in this sample may be carry-over from other donors' samples.

This chain joins TRBV4-3 and TRBJ2-1; weak D call: TRBD2 (5 bases). This CDR3 region has 16 residues. Germline V gene lookup returns CDR1 LGHNA and CDR2 YSLEER. Trimming left V 1 base short and J 9 bases short, with 19 bases between. CDR3 protein: CASSQVDGIGGGEQFF. The DNA for the CDR3 is TGCGCCAGCAGCCAAGTCGATGGGATAGGAGGAGGTGAGCAGTTCTTC.

This rearrangement joins TRBV27 to TRBJ2-7; 8 bases map to TRBD1. Germline CDR1 reads MNHEY; CDR2 reads SMNVEV (reference sequence). The CDR3 covers 14 residues. V lost 3 bases to trimming and J lost 2 bases; unmatched junction nucleotides: 3. The CDR3 here is CASSLTGATYEQYF. As DNA, the CDR3 is TGTGCCAGCAGTTTGACAGGGGCCACCTACGAGCAGTACTTC.

The chain combines TRBV5-1 with TRBJ1-1; TRBD1 matches 9 bases. CDR1 is SGHRS and CDR2 is YFSETQ in the germline V gene. The V gene end was trimmed by 2 bases and the J gene end by 4 bases; junction bases not matched to a gene: 6. The length of the CDR3 is 15 residues. The CDR3 region is CASSFTGGRGTEAFF. The DNA of the CDR3 is TGCGCCAGCAGCTTCACAGGGGGCCGCGGCACTGAAGCTTTCTTT.

This chain links TRBV11-2 with TRBJ1-4; no reliable D call. The CDR3 contains 12 residues. Trimming took off 5 bases at V and 10 bases at J, with 11 bases between the two ends. Germline V gives CDR1 SGHAT, CDR2 FQNNGV. The CDR3 loop reads CASSLLIGKLFF. CDR3 sequence (DNA): TGTGCCAGCAGCCTACTCATAGGAAAACTGTTTTTT.

J is TRBJ2-7 and V is TRBV27; TRBD2 agrees at 7 bases. The CDR3 has 16 residues. Germline CDR1 reads MNHEY; CDR2 reads SMNVEV (reference sequence). V trimming: 7 bases; J trimming: 2 bases; junction bases outside the gene matches: 14. CDR3 in DNA: TGTGCCAGCAAGAAAACCAAGGCGGGAGCGACCTACGAGCAGTACTTC. This sequence encodes CASKKTKAGATYEQYF.